This entry describes one TCR beta chain. The entry originates in a study of blood T cell repertoires in COVID-19. About the research overall: Acute and convalescent COVID-19 samples came from the United States, Italy and Spain. Sample material is recorded as cDNA or gDNA derived from T cells, B-cell-depleted T cells, or PBMCs.

TCRdb's table, derived via immunoSEQ multiplex PCR, lists solely in-frame clones and lacks some. The data contain 150,000 to 180,000 clones, about 88% of them singletons. The Seattle patients joined while their infection was active and were tracked longitudinally afterward. This TCR came from a woman aged 55-75 years with COVID-19, enrolled during active disease. The sequencing sample was made of peripheral blood.

The CDR3 DNA follows: TGTGCCACCAGTGACACAAGACAGGGTGTGAACACTGAAGCTTTCTTT. This translates into CATSDTRQGVNTEAFF. The chain carries TRBV24-1 and TRBJ1-1, with 7 bases matching TRBD1. Trimming cost V 4 bases and J 0 bases; bases outside gene matches: 7. Germline CDR1 reads KGHDR; CDR2 reads SFDVKD. The CDR3 has 16 amino acids.